This is a list of T cell receptor beta chains from one sample in a study of CD8 T cells in Susac syndrome. TCRdb independently ran MiXCR on the immunoSEQ multiplex PCR reads; one entry per CDR3 protein. This table has about 200,000 distinct CDR3 sequences, 80% to 95% appearing once. Sequencing was performed on CD8+ T cells from PBMCs. The receptors shown here come from a human donor with multiple sclerosis. CDR3s include the opening cysteine and the closing phenylalanine or tryptophan. The D gene is left open where the match is weak.

J	length	V	D	DNA	CDR3
TRBJ1-5	14	TRBV20-1	.	TGCAGTGCGCAAGAGTTAACTAGCAATCAGCCCCAGCATTTT	CSAQELTSNQPQHF
TRBJ2-3	16	TRBV12-3/TRBV12-4	TRBD2	TGTGCCAGCAGTTTAACTAGCGGGGGTGTAACAGATACGCAGTATTTT	CASSLTSGGVTDTQYF
TRBJ2-1	14	TRBV12-3/TRBV12-4	.	TGTGCCAGCAGTCTCGTCTCGGGGTACAATGAGCAGTTCTTC	CASSLVSGYNEQFF
TRBJ2-3	14	TRBV12-3/TRBV12-4	TRBD2	TGTGCCAGCAGTTTTGGACTAGCCAGGGCTACGCAGTATTTT	CASSFGLARATQYF
TRBJ2-5	16	TRBV27	TRBD1	TGTGCCAGCAGTTTATTCTGGGACAGGGGCCAAGAGACCCAGTACTTC	CASSLFWDRGQETQYF
TRBJ1-6	14	TRBV7-8	.	TGTGCCAGCAGTCCACAGGGAGGAGGTTCACCCCTCCACTTT	CASSPQGGGSPLHF
TRBJ1-3	14	TRBV12-3/TRBV12-4	.	TGTGCCAGCAGTTTAACCCAGGGCCAAAACACCATATATTTT	CASSLTQGQNTIYF
TRBJ1-1	12	TRBV5-6	TRBD1	TGTGCCAGCAGCTGGGGAGGGGGCAAGGCTTTCTTT	CASSWGGGKAFF
TRBJ2-7	16	TRBV2	.	TGTGCCAGCAGTGATCCGACCGGGACCCCAATATACGAGCAGTACTTC	CASSDPTGTPIYEQYF
TRBJ2-3	15	TRBV13	.	TGTGCCAGCAGCGCCCGGGACACTAGCACAGATACGCAGTATTTT	CASSARDTSTDTQYF
TRBJ2-7	14	TRBV7-6	.	TGTGCCAGCAGCTTAGGAGAGGGGGGAAGGGAGCAGTACTTC	CASSLGEGGREQYF
TRBJ1-2	14	TRBV4-3	.	TGCGCCAGCAGCCAAGTCAAGGGGCTTGGAGGCTACACCTTC	CASSQVKGLGGYTF
TRBJ1-5	13	TRBV7-9	.	TGTGCCAGCAGCGATACAGGCAATCAGCCCCAGCATTTT	CASSDTGNQPQHF